This entry concerns a single T cell receptor beta chain. Data came from immunoSEQ multiplex PCR; TCRdb stores just in-frame clones and leaves some out. The sample holds about 160,000 clones, roughly 94% seen once. This sample is drawn from a study of control samples from healthy donors and cancer patients. V shed 6 bases and J shed 0 bases, with 15 bases lying between them. There are 16 residues in the CDR3. CDR1 and CDR2 from the germline V gene are MNHEY and SMNVEV (reference sequence). The J gene is TRBJ1-3, the V gene TRBV27; perhaps TRBD1 as D (6 bases). The sequence came from a man aged 60 to 75 with colorectal cancer. The sequenced material came from PBMCs. The CDR3 is CASRFSGTNSGNTIYF. CDR3 nucleotide sequence: TGTGCCAGCAGATTTTCCGGGACAAACTCTGGAAACACCATATATTTT.